This T cell receptor (beta chain) derives from a study of blood T cell repertoires in COVID-19 (TCRdb year 2020). For context, the study as a whole: Collaborator samples came from the United States, Italy and Spain and covered acute and convalescent phases of COVID-19. The material from the prospective study consisted of cDNA or gDNA derived from T cells, B-cell-depleted T cells, or PBMCs. Subjects who had been exposed to COVID-19, were actively infected with it, or had recovered from it provided the deeply sampled blood TCRbeta repertoires that made up the dataset. A freely available public database, intended as a resource for researchers studying the immune response to SARS-CoV-2, is where the repertoires were released. Samples were obtained from the ongoing ImmuneRACE study (first 160 participants) and from over 1,000 subjects provided by 6 global collaborators. Sample metadata almost always included a de-identified subject ID, COVID-19 status, age in years and sex. Where available, HLA class I and class II types were obtained from metadata supplied by the sample provider rather than from assay-based typing.

The immunoSEQ Assay, a bias-controlled multiplex PCR, was used to amplify TCRbeta CDR3 regions from genomic DNA. Turning to the authors' computational methods: The number of nucleated cells in each sample was estimated by amplification of reference gene primers within the assay. To quantify the absolute abundance of each unique TCRbeta CDR3 rearrangement, sequence reads were collapsed and filtered. For each sample, productive Simpson clonality was calculated by taking the square root of Simpson's diversity index across productive rearrangements. TCRdb retrieved this table from immuneACCESS and kept in-frame rearrangements only. Not all clones are present; in checked studies, unresolved V genes account for under half, and no reason is known for the remainder. V, J and clone size are taken as reported in that table, and D and trimming were inferred from the DNA itself. The sample data list some 120,000 clones, and 65% to 90% of these were observed just once. Over 10% of the sample lies in the top ten.

The germline V and J ends show losses of 4 bases and 6 bases respectively, and no gene match explains 2 bases of the junction. The CDR3 numbers 13 residues from cysteine through phenylalanine. Only CDR3 DNA remains: 39 bases, in frame from the first base. Looking up the germline V gene (reference sequence) yields CDR1 LGHDT and CDR2 YNNKEL. Study-wide conclusions, independent of this receptor: Clinical and demographic metadata were provided uncurated, with the amount varying by source and participant.

A remark on this clone: Its antigen is currently not known. No base qualities exist here, and no much larger clone lies one base off it.

Whole blood was collected in K2EDTA tubes by collaborating institutions according to the institutions' own protocols. For TCRbeta analysis, collaborators shipped samples in one of three forms: frozen whole blood, isolated PBMCs, or DNA extracted from either of those sample types. The TCR sequence derives from a human donor in a cohort sampled during active COVID-19. Specimen: peripheral blood. The chain couples TRBV3-1 (or the pseudogene TRBV3-2) to TRBJ1-2, and 10 junctional nucleotides match TRBD1. Here is the DNA: TGTGCCAGCAGCCCCGGGACAGGGGATGGCTACACCTTC. It translates as CASSPGTGDGYTF.